Each of the 9 T cell receptor beta chains below was sequenced from the same sample in a study of patients and donors after allogeneic stem cell transplantation. TCRdb re-called the RT-PCR reads through MiXCR, storing one row per CDR3 protein. The sample includes some 200,000 distinct CDR3 sequences, around two fifths of them seen just once. Specimen: blood, either unsorted or a sorted T cell fraction (not recorded which). Every receptor here comes from a human donor who was either an allogeneic HSCT recipient or a stem cell or donor lymphocyte infusion donor (not recorded which). It is not recorded whose cells these are; they may come from a transplant donor.

The V call is TRBV20-1, the J call TRBJ1-5; 10 nucleotides line up with TRBD1. The V segment lost 6 bases and the J segment 5 bases; nucleotides outside the gene matches: 4. The CDR3 has 13 residues. Germline V CDR1 and CDR2: DFQATT, SNEGSKA (reference sequence). As DNA, the CDR3 is TGCAGTGCACCCGGACAGGGGGATCAGCCCCAGCATTTT. Protein sequence: CSAPGQGDQPQHF.

In its sample, this clonotype was seen a few times. The chain joins TRBV13 to TRBJ2-1; 7 nucleotides agree with TRBD1. The CDR3 spans 17 residues. Trimming removed 3 bases from V and 6 bases from J; junction bases left unmatched: 14. The germline V gene encodes CDR1 PRHDT and CDR2 FYEKMQ (reference sequence). The CDR3 coding sequence is TGTGCCAGCAGCTTGGATACAGGGGAAGGGGATTTCAATGAGCAGTTCTTC. Translating gives CASSLDTGEGDFNEQFF.

This rearrangement joins TRBV28 to TRBJ2-7, with 11 bases aligning to TRBD2. The CDR3 contains 15 residues. Losses at the gene ends were 5 bases for V and 4 bases for J; bases not matched to a gene: 7. Germline V lookup: CDR1 MDHEN, CDR2 SYDVKM. The CDR3 protein is CASSHIAGGNYEQYF. CDR3 DNA sequence: TGTGCCAGCAGTCATATAGCGGGAGGGAATTACGAGCAGTACTTC.

This clonotype came up once. The rearrangement links TRBV7-9 to TRBJ1-2; possible D gene TRBD1, 5 bases. V was pared by 6 bases and J by 6 bases, with 17 bases between. Germline assignment: CDR1 SEHNR and CDR2 FQNEAQ (reference sequence). The CDR3 spans 14 residues. The CDR3 bases are TGTGCCAGCAGATTAACGGGGGGATTCGATGGCTACACCTTC. Its protein product is CASRLTGGFDGYTF.

The chain joins TRBV4-3 to TRBJ2-1; D unresolved. V was cut by 1 base and J by 4 bases, with 11 bases left in between. Per germline, CDR1 LGHNA and CDR2 YSLEER. CDR3 length: 15 amino acids. For the CDR3, the DNA is TGCGCCAGCAGCCAAGCAAGAGACAAATACAATGAGCAGTTCTTC. It is translated as CASSQARDKYNEQFF.

The chain has TRBV28 and TRBJ1-6, with no clear D. Germline V gene data show CDR1 as MDHEN and CDR2 as SYDVKM. The CDR3 totals 14 residues. Trimming took off 8 bases at V and 7 bases at J, with 15 bases between the two ends. This chain's CDR3 is CASHPPPPNSPLHF. CDR3 DNA: TGTGCCAGCCATCCCCCACCCCCAAATTCACCCCTCCACTTT.

This clonotype came up a few times. The CDR3 loop is CASTQGPANTEAFF. CDR3 sequence (DNA): TGTGCCAGCACCCAAGGCCCGGCGAACACTGAAGCTTTCTTT. The genes are TRBV7-6 and TRBJ1-1; no clear D. The germline V and J ends were trimmed by 7 bases and 1 base, with 13 bases remaining between them. The CDR3 loop spans 14 amino acids. Per the germline V gene, CDR1 is SGHVS and CDR2 is FNYEAQ.

This chain joins TRBV20-1 and TRBJ2-7; D might be TRBD2 (5 bases). V was pared by 3 bases and J by 6 bases, with 15 bases between. The CDR3 covers 13 residues. The germline gives CDR1 DFQATT, CDR2 SNEGSKA (reference sequence). DNA of the CDR3: TGCAGTGCTAGCCTCAGGAGGAGCGGCGAGCAGTACTTC. Amino acid sequence: CSASLRRSGEQYF.

The rearrangement joins TRBV20-1 to TRBJ2-1; the match to TRBD2 covers 7 bases. Germline CDR1 is DFQATT and CDR2 is SNEGSKA (reference sequence). With V trimmed by 5 bases and J by 6 bases, 10 bases remained unmatched. This CDR3 spans 14 amino acids. The CDR3 region is CSAPTETSFNEQFF. CDR3 DNA sequence: TGCAGTGCTCCCACGGAGACTAGCTTCAATGAGCAGTTCTTC.